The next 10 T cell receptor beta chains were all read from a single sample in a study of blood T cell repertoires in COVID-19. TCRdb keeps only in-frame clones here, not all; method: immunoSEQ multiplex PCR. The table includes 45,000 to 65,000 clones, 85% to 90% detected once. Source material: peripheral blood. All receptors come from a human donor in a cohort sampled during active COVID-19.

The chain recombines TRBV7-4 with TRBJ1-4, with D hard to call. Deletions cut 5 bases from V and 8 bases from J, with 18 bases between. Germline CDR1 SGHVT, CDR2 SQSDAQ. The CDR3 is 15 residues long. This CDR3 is CASSPTSGGREKLFF. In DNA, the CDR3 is TGTGCCAGCAGCCCCACCTCTGGTGGGCGCGAAAAACTGTTTTTT.

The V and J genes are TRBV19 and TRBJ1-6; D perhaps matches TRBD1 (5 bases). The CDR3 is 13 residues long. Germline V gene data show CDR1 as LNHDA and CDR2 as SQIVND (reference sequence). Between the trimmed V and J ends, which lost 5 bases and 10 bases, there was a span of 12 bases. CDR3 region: CASSFDSDSPLHF. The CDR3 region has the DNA TGTGCCAGTAGTTTTGACAGTGACTCACCCCTCCACTTT.

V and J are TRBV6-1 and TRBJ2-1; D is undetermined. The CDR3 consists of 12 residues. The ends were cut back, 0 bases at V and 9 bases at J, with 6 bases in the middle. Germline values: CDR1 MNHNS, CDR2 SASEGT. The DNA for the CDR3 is TGTGCCAGCAGTGAAGCGGTGGCTGAGCAGTTCTTC. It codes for CASSEAVAEQFF.

The CDR3 nucleotides read TGTGCCAGTAGTACCGGACAGGGGATGGAGACCCAGTACTTC. This translates into CASSTGQGMETQYF. This sequence joins TRBV19 and TRBJ2-5, with 9 nucleotides matching TRBD1. CDR3 length: 14 amino acids. V lost 4 bases and J lost 5; bases outside the gene matches: 5. Germline lookup yields CDR1 LNHDA and CDR2 SQIVND (reference sequence).

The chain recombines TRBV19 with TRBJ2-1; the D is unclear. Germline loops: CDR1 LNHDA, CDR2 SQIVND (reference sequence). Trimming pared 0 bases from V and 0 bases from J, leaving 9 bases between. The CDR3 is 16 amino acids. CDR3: CASSIEAISSYNEQFF. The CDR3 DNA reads TGTGCCAGTAGTATAGAAGCGATTAGCTCCTACAATGAGCAGTTCTTC. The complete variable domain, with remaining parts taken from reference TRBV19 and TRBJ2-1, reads DGGITQSPKYLFRKEGQNVTLSCEQNLNHDAMYWYRQDPGQGLRLIYYSQIVNDFQKGDIAEGYSVSREKKESFPLTVTSAQKNPTAFYLCASSIEAISSYNEQFFGPGTRLTVL.

DNA of the CDR3: TGTGCCAGTAGTAACCGGGACACTGGGGACTATGGCTACACCTTC. Its protein product is CASSNRDTGDYGYTF. This chain links TRBV19 with TRBJ1-2; tentative D call: TRBD1 (6 bases). The CDR3 contains 15 residues. Trimming shortened V by 4 bases and J by 3 bases, and 15 bases separated the two germline ends. The germline V gene encodes CDR1 LNHDA and CDR2 SQIVND (reference sequence). Variable domain in full (rest from reference TRBV19 and TRBJ1-2): DGGITQSPKYLFRKEGQNVTLSCEQNLNHDAMYWYRQDPGQGLRLIYYSQIVNDFQKGDIAEGYSVSREKKESFPLTVTSAQKNPTAFYLCASSNRDTGDYGYTFGSGTRLTVV.

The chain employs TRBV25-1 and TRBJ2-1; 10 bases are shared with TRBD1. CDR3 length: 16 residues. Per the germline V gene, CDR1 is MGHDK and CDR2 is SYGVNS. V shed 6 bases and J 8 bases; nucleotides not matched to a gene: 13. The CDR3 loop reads CASSPLGGQGNDEQFF. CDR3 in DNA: TGTGCCAGCAGCCCCCTAGGGGGACAGGGGAACGATGAGCAGTTCTTC. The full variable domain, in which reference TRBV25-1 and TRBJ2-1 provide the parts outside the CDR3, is EADIYQTPRYLVIGTGKKITLECSQTMGHDKMYWYQQDPGMELHLIHYSYGVNSTEKGDLSSESTVSRIRTEHFPLTLESARPSHTSQYLCASSPLGGQGNDEQFFGPGTRLTVL.

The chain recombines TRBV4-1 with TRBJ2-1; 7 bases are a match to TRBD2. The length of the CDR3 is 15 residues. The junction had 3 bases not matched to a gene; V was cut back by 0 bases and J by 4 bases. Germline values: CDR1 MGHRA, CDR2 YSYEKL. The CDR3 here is CASSQEYGRYNEQFF. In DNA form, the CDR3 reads TGCGCCAGCAGCCAAGAGTACGGGAGGTACAATGAGCAGTTCTTC.

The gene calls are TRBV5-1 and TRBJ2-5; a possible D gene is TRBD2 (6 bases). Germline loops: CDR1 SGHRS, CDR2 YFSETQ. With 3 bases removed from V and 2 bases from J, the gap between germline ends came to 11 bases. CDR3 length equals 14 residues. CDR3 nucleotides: TGCGCCAGCAGCTGGGGGGTGGGGCAAGAGACCCAGTACTTC. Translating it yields CASSWGVGQETQYF.

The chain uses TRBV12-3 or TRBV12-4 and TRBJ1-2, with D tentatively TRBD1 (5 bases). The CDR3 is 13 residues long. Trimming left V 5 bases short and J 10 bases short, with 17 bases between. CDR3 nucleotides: TGTGCCAGCAGTCCCCGAGGACAAGCCTACTACACCTTC. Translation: CASSPRGQAYYTF.